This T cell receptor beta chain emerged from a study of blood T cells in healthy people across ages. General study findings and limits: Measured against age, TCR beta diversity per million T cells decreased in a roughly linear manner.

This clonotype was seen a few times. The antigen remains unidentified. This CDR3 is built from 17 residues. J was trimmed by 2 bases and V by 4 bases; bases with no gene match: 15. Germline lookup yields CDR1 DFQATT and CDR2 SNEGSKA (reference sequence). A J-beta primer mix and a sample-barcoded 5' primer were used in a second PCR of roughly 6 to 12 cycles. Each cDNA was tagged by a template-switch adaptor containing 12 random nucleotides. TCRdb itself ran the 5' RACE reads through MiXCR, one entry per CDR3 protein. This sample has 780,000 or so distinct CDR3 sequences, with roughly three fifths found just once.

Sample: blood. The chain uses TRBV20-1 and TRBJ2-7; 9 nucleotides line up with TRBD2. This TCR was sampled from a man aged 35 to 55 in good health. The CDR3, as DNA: TGCAGTGCTATCTTAGCGGGAGCCAGGTTCAATCCCTACGAGCAGTACTTC. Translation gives CSAILAGARFNPYEQYF.